This TCR beta chain was obtained from a study of OX40 agonist ivuxolimab in advanced cancers. Study results and limitations: CD8+ T cells were the subset that, on average, had more expanded clones than CD4+. Clonal expansion from baseline to week 6 occurred in both CD4+ and CD8+ T cells.

Germline V gene lookup returns CDR1 SNHLY and CDR2 FYNNEI. The CDR3 loop spans 15 amino acids. Trimming pared 4 bases from V and 1 base from J, leaving 11 bases between. Notes on this clone: Its target is not known.

TCRdb's table, derived via immunoSEQ multiplex PCR, lists solely in-frame clones and lacks some. The sample consists of around 56,000 clones, under 85% of them appearing once. This specimen was CD4+ or CD8+ T cells sorted from blood, taken in a trial of the OX40 agonist ivuxolimab. This receptor was obtained from an adult with an advanced solid tumor such as melanoma, head and neck, liver or kidney cancer. The chain joins TRBV2 to TRBJ2-1; no firm D call. The CDR3 DNA reads as TGTGCCAGCAGTGTAGAGGCGAGTTCCTACAATGAGCAGTTCTTC. Translation: CASSVEASSYNEQFF.